Following are 21 T cell receptor beta chains from one sample sequenced in a study of T cell responses to AZD1222 COVID-19 vaccine (dated by TCRdb to the early 2020s). Taken with the paper, the label for time point translates to: baseline before first vaccination. Libraries were constructed by the immunoSEQ multiplex PCR assay. Not all clones reach the TCRdb copy of this immuneACCESS table, which keeps in-frame sequences only. Checked studies attribute under half of the gap to unresolved V genes and leave the rest unexplained. This sample is represented by more than 85,000 clones; roughly nine tenths of them were singletons. Approximately 7.9% of the sample is in the top ten clones. The sample consisted of peripheral blood, taken on day 0 of AZD1222 vaccination. The receptor source for this set is an adult in good health.

The genes are TRBV30 and TRBJ1-2, with D unclear. V dropped 0 bases and J dropped 4 bases, with 9 bases sitting between them. Germline values: CDR1 GTSNPN, CDR2 SVGIG (reference sequence). The CDR3 consists of 13 residues. The CDR3 is CAWSVLLPYGYTF. Written as DNA, the CDR3 is TGTGCCTGGAGTGTACTCCTCCCCTATGGCTACACCTTC.

A single count supports this clone. The J gene is TRBJ1-2, the V gene TRBV11-2; tentatively, D is TRBD1 (5 bases). The CDR3 consists of 13 residues. Trimming stripped 0 bases from V and 6 bases from J, with 8 bases between. Per germline, CDR1 SGHAT and CDR2 FQNNGV. The CDR3 is CASSLDLGDGYTF. The CDR3 DNA sequence: TGTGCCAGCAGCTTAGATCTAGGGGATGGCTACACCTTC.

This clone appeared a single time. The chain combines TRBV19 with TRBJ2-3, with 7 bases fitting TRBD2. Trimming cost V 4 bases and J 4 bases; bases outside gene matches: 5. CDR3 size: 14 residues. CDR1 is LNHDA, CDR2 SQIVND, per germline (reference sequence). This CDR3 reads CASSNGGTADTQYF. The CDR3 DNA reads as TGTGCCAGTAGTAACGGGGGGACCGCAGATACGCAGTATTTT.

This clone appeared a single time. The chain joins TRBV14 to TRBJ1-2; the D gene is possibly TRBD1 (6 bases). This CDR3 spans 15 amino acids. Trimming cost V 1 base and J 4 bases, with 13 bases left between them. The germline V gene has CDR1 SGHDN and CDR2 FVKESK. The CDR3 DNA follows: TGTGCCAGCAGCCAAGTTGGACAGTCCGTCTATGGCTACACCTTC. It specifies CASSQVGQSVYGYTF.

The chain joins TRBV27 to TRBJ1-1; no clear D gene. Germline assignment: CDR1 MNHEY and CDR2 SMNVEV (reference sequence). The CDR3 is 13 residues long. Trimming removed 3 bases at V and 2 bases at J, with 7 bases between. The CDR3 nucleotides read TGTGCCAGCAGTTTGGGTCACAACACTGAAGCTTTCTTT. Translating it yields CASSLGHNTEAFF.

The chain recombines TRBV2 with TRBJ2-1; TRBD2 aligns across 11 bases. The CDR3 runs to 16 residues. CDR1 and CDR2 from the germline V gene are SNHLY and FYNNEI. The V and J ends lost 3 bases and 5 bases, in that order; junction bases with no gene match: 6. DNA of the CDR3: TGTGCCAGCAGTGATCAACTAGCGGGAGTTAACAATGAGCAGTTCTTC. It specifies CASSDQLAGVNNEQFF.

This chain connects TRBV19 to TRBJ1-2; 9 bases align to TRBD1. The germline V gene has CDR1 LNHDA and CDR2 SQIVND (reference sequence). This CDR3 has 15 amino acids. V lost 5 bases and J lost 8; bases outside the gene matches: 12. CDR3 sequence reads: CASSPTGTGREGYTF. Written as DNA, the CDR3 is TGTGCCAGTAGTCCCACTGGGACAGGGAGAGAAGGCTACACCTTC.

The rearrangement links TRBV4-3 to TRBJ1-3; D gene ambiguous. The V gene's germline CDR1 is LGHNA and CDR2 YSLEER. The CDR3 sequence is 15 residues long. V lost 0 bases and J 0 bases, leaving 6 bases between the germline ends. DNA of the CDR3: TGCGCCAGCAGCCAAGATTCATACTCTGGAAACACCATATATTTT. Encoded protein: CASSQDSYSGNTIYF.

V gene TRBV30 combines with J gene TRBJ2-1; D possibly matches TRBD1 or TRBD2 (5 bases each). The CDR3 length is 13 residues. Germline lookup yields CDR1 GTSNPN and CDR2 SVGIG (reference sequence). Trimming cost V 8 bases and J 0 bases, with 11 bases left between them. The CDR3 DNA reads TGTGCCGGGGACCTTAGCTCCTACAATGAGCAGTTCTTC. It codes for CAGDLSSYNEQFF.

The V gene is TRBV5-4, the J gene TRBJ2-7, with no clear D. Germline CDR1 reads SGHNT; CDR2 reads YYREEE (reference sequence). CDR3 length: 14 residues. V gave up 0 bases and J gave up 4 bases, with 11 bases separating them. The CDR3 DNA is TGTGCCAGCAGCTTGGGAGAAGAGTCTTACGAGCAGTACTTC. Protein sequence: CASSLGEESYEQYF.

This clone was seen just once. This chain connects TRBV6-5 to TRBJ1-1, with 9 bases that match TRBD1. The germline V gene has CDR1 MNHEY and CDR2 SVGAGI. V lost 4 bases, J lost 10 bases, and 7 bases stayed unmatched. The CDR3 loop spans 13 amino acids. In DNA form, the CDR3 reads TGTGCCAGCAGTTTGGACAGGGGAGTTCCAGCTTTCTTT. Amino acids: CASSLDRGVPAFF.

This sequence joins TRBV5-1 and TRBJ2-3; 12 bases are shared with TRBD1. Per germline, CDR1 SGHRS and CDR2 YFSETQ. V shed 4 bases, J shed 5 bases, and the junction held 5 bases outside the gene matches. There are 15 residues in the CDR3. Here the CDR3 reads CASSPGQGAGDTQYF. In DNA, the CDR3 is TGCGCCAGCAGCCCGGGACAGGGGGCTGGAGATACGCAGTATTTT.

The rearrangement uses TRBV6-6 and TRBJ1-3, with D possibly TRBD1 on 5 matching bases. This CDR3 comprises 13 residues. The V gene's germline CDR1 is MNHNY and CDR2 SVGAGI (reference sequence). Trimming stripped 7 bases from V and 3 bases from J, with 10 bases between. The CDR3 spells CASIWGHGNTIYF. The CDR3 region has the DNA TGTGCCAGCATTTGGGGCCATGGAAACACCATATATTTT.

About this clone itself: Other DNA sequences in the same sample also yield this CDR3. The chain has TRBV19 and TRBJ1-5; possible D gene TRBD1, 6 bases. CDR1 LNHDA and CDR2 SQIVND come from the germline V gene (reference sequence). The CDR3 has 14 amino acids. V was cut by 4 bases and J by 6 bases, with 13 bases left in between. The CDR3 DNA reads TGTGCCAGTAGTACCCAGGGAGGGGGTCAGCCCCAGCATTTT. Its translation: CASSTQGGGQPQHF.

V and J are TRBV11-2 and TRBJ2-3, with TRBD2 matching over 8 bases. With V trimmed by 2 bases and J by 13 bases, 8 bases remained unmatched. Germline assignment: CDR1 SGHAT and CDR2 FQNNGV. The CDR3 totals 13 residues. The CDR3 DNA sequence: TGTGCCAGCAGCTTATATCCGGGGGGGGATAAGTATTTT. Protein product: CASSLYPGGDKYF.

The J gene is TRBJ2-7, the V gene TRBV6-5, with 8 bases lining up with TRBD2. CDR1 is MNHEY, CDR2 SVGAGI, per germline. The CDR3 is 14 amino acids. The junction had 4 bases not matched to a gene; V was cut back by 3 bases and J by 3 bases. DNA for the CDR3: TGTGCCAGCAGTTATACCGGGACTAGCTACGAGCAGTACTTC. This translates into CASSYTGTSYEQYF.

The count of this clone is one. CDR3 bases: TGTGCCAGCAGATTATATGGAGAACCCCATGGCGCGCAGTATTTT. As protein: CASRLYGEPHGAQYF. This sequence joins TRBV6-5 and TRBJ2-3; D gene ambiguous. V dropped 6 bases and J dropped 10 bases, with 23 bases sitting between them. The CDR3 extends over 15 amino acids. The V gene's germline CDR1 is MNHEY and CDR2 SVGAGI.

The chain recombines TRBV6-5 with TRBJ1-2; D is unclear. The CDR3 has 14 residues. Looked up from germline, CDR1 is MNHEY and CDR2 is SVGAGI. V was cut by 6 bases and J by 7 bases, with 18 bases left in between. CDR3 region: CASSSGGQWSGYTF. Here the CDR3 DNA reads TGTGCCAGCAGCTCTGGAGGGCAATGGAGTGGCTACACCTTC.

The gene calls are TRBV25-1 and TRBJ2-5, with unresolved D. The V gene lost 7 bases and the J gene lost 3 bases, with 9 bases spanning the gap. Germline-derived CDR1 and CDR2 are MGHDK and SYGVNS. This CDR3 has 12 amino acids. The CDR3 here is CASNAVEETQYF. The CDR3 DNA is TGTGCCAGCAATGCGGTCGAAGAGACCCAGTACTTC.

The table lists this clone with a count of one. The chain couples TRBV9 to TRBJ2-5, with 8 nucleotides matching TRBD2. The CDR3 spans 18 residues. V was pared by 7 bases and J by 3 bases, with 20 bases of the junction left unmatched. The germline V gene has CDR1 SGDLS and CDR2 YYNGEE. The CDR3 DNA sequence: TGTGCCAGCGGACCAAGCGGGAGAATATTGAGGGGAGAAGAGACCCAGTACTTC. Translation gives CASGPSGRILRGEETQYF.

J is TRBJ1-4 and V is TRBV6-5; D not resolved. The V gene lost 9 bases and the J gene lost 3 bases, with 8 bases spanning the gap. The CDR3 loop spans 12 amino acids. CDR1 MNHEY and CDR2 SVGAGI come from the germline V gene. The CDR3 coding sequence is TGTGCCAGTAGGAAGCCTAATGAAAAACTGTTTTTT. Encoded protein: CASRKPNEKLFF.